The present T cell receptor (beta chain) was sequenced within a study of T cells expressing NK-cell markers. The CDR3 is made up of 19 amino acids. Looked up from germline, CDR1 is SGHVS and CDR2 is FNYEAQ. TCR beta cDNA was made by 5'RACE template switching with UMIs. TCRdb re-called the 5' RACE reads; one entry per CDR3 protein, DNA not given. The sample includes 150,000 to 160,000 distinct CDR3 sequences. Details on this clonotype: Its antigen is undetermined.

Findings of the study overall: A handful of donors likewise had their CD3+CD56-NKG2C+ fraction led by these clonotypes. Among CD8+ T cells from several donors, dominant NKG2C+ clonotypes accounted for roughly 1.0-7.0%.

The specimen was blood T cells: a sorted CD56 or NKG2C T cell subset, CD4+ or CD8+ T cells, or bulk PBMC T cells (not recorded which). This TCR derives from a woman aged 50 to 60 in good health. The chain carries TRBV7-6 and TRBJ2-3; TCRdb selects TRBD2, and the lack of DNA leaves this call unchecked. The CDR3 region is CASSYRGENPSGNADTQYF.